One sample yielded the 3 T cell receptor beta chains listed below, sequenced in a study of blood T cell repertoires in COVID-19. Libraries were prepared by immunoSEQ multiplex PCR; TCRdb keeps only in-frame clonotypes and omits some of them. Found here are under 200,000 clones, roughly 85% of them singletons; the top ten hold approximately 5.4%. Sequenced sample: peripheral blood. These receptors all come from a woman between 25 and 40 years old with acute or convalescent COVID-19.

As concerns this clone: An end of the junction does not agree with germline; a read error may underlie this. This chain joins TRBV6-7 and TRBJ1-4; 10 bases match TRBD1. TRBV6-7 is reported as an ORF; its role is uncertain. The CDR3 has 14 amino acids. The CDR3 is CLGRRDRGREKLFF. The CDR3, as DNA: TGCCTTGGGCGCCGGGACAGGGGTAGGGAAAAACTGTTTTTT.

The gene calls are TRBV4-3 and TRBJ1-2; D uncertain. This CDR3 comprises 16 residues. From germline, CDR1 is LGHNA and CDR2 YSLEER. The V and J ends lost 0 bases and 8 bases respectively, with 19 bases between them. The CDR3 DNA sequence: TGCGCCAGCAGCCAAGAACTCCTAGGAGGGTTATGGGGCTACACCTTC. This gives the protein CASSQELLGGLWGYTF.

This chain joins TRBV2 and TRBJ1-4; 10 bases agree with TRBD1. V lost 6 bases, J lost 10 bases, and 8 bases stayed unmatched. Germline CDR1 reads SNHLY; CDR2 reads FYNNEI. The CDR3 sequence is 14 residues long. The CDR3 protein is CASSAGTGVRKLFF. In DNA, the CDR3 is TGTGCCAGCAGCGCCGGGACAGGGGTTCGAAAACTGTTTTTT.